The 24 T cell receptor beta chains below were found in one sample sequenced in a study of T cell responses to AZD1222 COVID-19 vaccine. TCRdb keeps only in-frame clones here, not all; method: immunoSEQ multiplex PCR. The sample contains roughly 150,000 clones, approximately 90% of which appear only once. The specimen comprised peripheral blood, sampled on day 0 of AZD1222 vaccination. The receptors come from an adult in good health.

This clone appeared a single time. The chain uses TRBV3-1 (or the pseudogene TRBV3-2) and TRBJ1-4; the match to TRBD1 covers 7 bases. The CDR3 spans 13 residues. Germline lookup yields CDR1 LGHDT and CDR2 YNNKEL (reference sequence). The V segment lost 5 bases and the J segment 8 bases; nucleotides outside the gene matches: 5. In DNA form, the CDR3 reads TGTGCCAGCAGCGAGACAGGGTACGAAAAACTGTTTTTT. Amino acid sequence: CASSETGYEKLFF.

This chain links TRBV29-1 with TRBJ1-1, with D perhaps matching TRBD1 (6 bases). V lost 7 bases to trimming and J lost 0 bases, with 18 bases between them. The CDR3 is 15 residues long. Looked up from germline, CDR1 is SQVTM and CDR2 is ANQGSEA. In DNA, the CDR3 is TGCAGCGACGGCCAGGGGTGGCCCCTGAACACTGAAGCTTTCTTT. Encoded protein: CSDGQGWPLNTEAFF.

CDR3 in amino acids: CAWRPATNEKLFF. In DNA form, the CDR3 reads TGTGCCTGGAGGCCAGCGACTAATGAAAAACTGTTTTTT. The J gene is TRBJ1-4, the V gene TRBV30; D not certain. The CDR3 covers 13 residues. The V end lost 3 bases, the J end lost 2 bases, and 7 bases lay between the germline ends. CDR1 GTSNPN and CDR2 SVGIG come from the germline V gene (reference sequence).

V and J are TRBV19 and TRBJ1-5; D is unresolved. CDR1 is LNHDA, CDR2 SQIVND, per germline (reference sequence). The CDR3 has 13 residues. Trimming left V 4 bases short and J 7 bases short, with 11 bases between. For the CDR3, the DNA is TGTGCCAGTAGTAGATTGCCGGGACAGCCCCAGCATTTT. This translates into CASSRLPGQPQHF.

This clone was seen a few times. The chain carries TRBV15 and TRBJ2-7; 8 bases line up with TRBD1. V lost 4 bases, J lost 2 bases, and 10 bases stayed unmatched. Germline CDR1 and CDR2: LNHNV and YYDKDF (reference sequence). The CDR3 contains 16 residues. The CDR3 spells CATSKGGQDLTYEQYF. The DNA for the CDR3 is TGTGCCACCAGCAAAGGGGGACAGGACCTCACCTACGAGCAGTACTTC.

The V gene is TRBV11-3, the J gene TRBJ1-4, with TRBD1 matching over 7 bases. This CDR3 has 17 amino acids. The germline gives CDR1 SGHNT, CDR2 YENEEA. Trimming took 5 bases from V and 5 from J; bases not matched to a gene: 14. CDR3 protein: CASSPRITGVENEKLFF. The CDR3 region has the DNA TGTGCCAGCAGCCCCCGTATTACAGGGGTAGAGAATGAAAAACTGTTTTTT.

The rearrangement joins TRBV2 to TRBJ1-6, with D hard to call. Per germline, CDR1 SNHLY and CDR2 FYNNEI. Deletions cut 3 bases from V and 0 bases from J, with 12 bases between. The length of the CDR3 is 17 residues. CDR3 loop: CASSDRGVISYNSPLHF. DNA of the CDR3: TGTGCCAGCAGTGATCGGGGAGTGATCTCCTATAATTCACCCCTCCACTTT.

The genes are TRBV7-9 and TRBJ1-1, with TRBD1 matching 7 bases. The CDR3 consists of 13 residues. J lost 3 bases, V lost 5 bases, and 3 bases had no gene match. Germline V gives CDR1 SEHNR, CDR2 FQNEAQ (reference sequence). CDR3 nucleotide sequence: TGTGCCAGCAGCCTACAGGGGTACACTGAAGCTTTCTTT. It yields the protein CASSLQGYTEAFF.

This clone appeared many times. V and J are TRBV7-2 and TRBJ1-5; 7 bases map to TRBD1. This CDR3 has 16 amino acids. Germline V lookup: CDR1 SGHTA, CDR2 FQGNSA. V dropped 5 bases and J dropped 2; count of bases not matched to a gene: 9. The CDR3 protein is CASSLMTGSGNQPQHF. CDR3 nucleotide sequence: TGTGCCAGCAGCCTAATGACAGGGTCAGGCAATCAGCCCCAGCATTTT.

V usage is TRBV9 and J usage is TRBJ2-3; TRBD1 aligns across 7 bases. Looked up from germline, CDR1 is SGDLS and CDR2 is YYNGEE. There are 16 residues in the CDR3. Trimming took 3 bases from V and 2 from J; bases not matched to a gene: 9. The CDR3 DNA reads TGTGCCAGCAGCGCCCTTCCGGGACAGAACACAGATACGCAGTATTTT. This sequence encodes CASSALPGQNTDTQYF.

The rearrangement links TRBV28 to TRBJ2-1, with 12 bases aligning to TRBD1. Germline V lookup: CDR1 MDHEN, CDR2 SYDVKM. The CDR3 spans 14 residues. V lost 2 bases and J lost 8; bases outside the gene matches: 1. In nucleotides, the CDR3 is TGTGCCAGCAGTTTAGGGACAGGGGGCGATGAGCAGTTCTTC. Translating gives CASSLGTGGDEQFF.

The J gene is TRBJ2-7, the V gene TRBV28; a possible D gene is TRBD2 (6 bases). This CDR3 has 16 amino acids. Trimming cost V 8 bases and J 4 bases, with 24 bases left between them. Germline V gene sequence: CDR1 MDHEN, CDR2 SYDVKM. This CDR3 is CASSQNGVGGVYEQYF. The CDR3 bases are TGTGCCAGCTCTCAGAACGGAGTGGGGGGTGTATACGAGCAGTACTTC.

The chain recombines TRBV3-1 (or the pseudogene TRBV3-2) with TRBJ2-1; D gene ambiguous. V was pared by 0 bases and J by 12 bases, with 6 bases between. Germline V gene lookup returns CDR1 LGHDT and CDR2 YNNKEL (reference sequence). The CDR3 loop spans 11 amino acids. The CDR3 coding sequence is TGTGCCAGCAGCCAAGAGGGTTGGCAGTTCTTC. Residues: CASSQEGWQFF.

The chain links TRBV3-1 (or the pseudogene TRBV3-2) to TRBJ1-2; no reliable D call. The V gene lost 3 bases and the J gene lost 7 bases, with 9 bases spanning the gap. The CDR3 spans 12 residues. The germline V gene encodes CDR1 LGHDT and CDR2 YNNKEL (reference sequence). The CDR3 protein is CASSQGSGGYTF. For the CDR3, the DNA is TGTGCCAGCAGCCAGGGTAGTGGTGGCTACACCTTC.

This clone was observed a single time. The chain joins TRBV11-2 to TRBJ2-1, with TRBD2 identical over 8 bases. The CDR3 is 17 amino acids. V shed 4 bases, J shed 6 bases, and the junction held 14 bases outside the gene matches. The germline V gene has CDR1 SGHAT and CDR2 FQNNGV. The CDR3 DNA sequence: TGTGCCAGCAGCTCGTCGAGGACTAGCCTTTTGTCCAATGAGCAGTTCTTC. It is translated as CASSSSRTSLLSNEQFF.

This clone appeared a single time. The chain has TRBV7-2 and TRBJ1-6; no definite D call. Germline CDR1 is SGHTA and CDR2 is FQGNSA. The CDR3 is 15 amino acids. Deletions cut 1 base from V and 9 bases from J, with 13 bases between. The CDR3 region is CASSLDIGPLSPLHF. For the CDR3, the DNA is TGTGCCAGCAGCTTAGACATCGGGCCACTTTCACCCCTCCACTTT.

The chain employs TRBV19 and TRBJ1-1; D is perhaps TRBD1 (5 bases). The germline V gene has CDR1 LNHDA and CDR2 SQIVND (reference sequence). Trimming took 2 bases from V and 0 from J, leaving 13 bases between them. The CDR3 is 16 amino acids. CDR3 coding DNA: TGTGCCAGTAGTATATTAGGGGCCAGGCTGAACACTGAAGCTTTCTTT. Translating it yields CASSILGARLNTEAFF. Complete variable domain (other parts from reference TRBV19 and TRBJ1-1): DGGITQSPKYLFRKEGQNVTLSCEQNLNHDAMYWYRQDPGQGLRLIYYSQIVNDFQKGDIAEGYSVSREKKESFPLTVTSAQKNPTAFYLCASSILGARLNTEAFFGQGTRLTVV.

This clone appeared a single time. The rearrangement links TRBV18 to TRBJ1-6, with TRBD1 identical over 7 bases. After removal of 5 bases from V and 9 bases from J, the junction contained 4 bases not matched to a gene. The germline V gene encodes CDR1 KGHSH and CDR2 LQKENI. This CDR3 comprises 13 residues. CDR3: CASSRDSLSPLHF. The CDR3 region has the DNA TGTGCCAGCTCAAGGGACAGCCTTTCACCCCTCCACTTT.

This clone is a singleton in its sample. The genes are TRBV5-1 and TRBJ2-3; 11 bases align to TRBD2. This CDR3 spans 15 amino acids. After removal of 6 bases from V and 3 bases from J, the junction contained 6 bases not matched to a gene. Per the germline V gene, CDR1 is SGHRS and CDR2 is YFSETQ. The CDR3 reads CASTGGTSGTDTQYF. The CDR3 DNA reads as TGCGCCAGCACGGGGGGGACTAGCGGTACAGATACGCAGTATTTT.

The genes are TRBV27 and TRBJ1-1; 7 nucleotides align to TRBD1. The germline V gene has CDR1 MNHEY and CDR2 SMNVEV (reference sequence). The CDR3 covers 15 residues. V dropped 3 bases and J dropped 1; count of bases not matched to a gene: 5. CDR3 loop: CASSFFRTGNTEAFF. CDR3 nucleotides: TGTGCCAGCAGTTTCTTCCGGACAGGGAACACTGAAGCTTTCTTT.

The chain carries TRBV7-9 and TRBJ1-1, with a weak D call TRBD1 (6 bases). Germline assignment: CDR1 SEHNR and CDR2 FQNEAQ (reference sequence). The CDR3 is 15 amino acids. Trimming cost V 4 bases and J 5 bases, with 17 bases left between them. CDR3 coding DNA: TGTGCCAGCAGCTCGCCCGTCACAGGGCGTACTGAAGCTTTCTTT. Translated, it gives CASSSPVTGRTEAFF.

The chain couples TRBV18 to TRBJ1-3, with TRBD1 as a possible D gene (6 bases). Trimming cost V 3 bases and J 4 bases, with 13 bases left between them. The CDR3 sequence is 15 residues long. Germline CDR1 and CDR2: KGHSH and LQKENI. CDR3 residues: CASSPQQGRGNTIYF. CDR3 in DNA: TGTGCCAGCTCACCTCAACAGGGTCGAGGAAACACCATATATTTT.

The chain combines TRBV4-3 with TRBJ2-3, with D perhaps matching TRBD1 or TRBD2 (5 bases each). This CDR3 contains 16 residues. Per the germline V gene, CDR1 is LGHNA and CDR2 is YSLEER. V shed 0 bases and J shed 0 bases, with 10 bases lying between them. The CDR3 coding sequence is TGCGCCAGCAGCCAAGATTGGGGCGGGAGCACAGATACGCAGTATTTT. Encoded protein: CASSQDWGGSTDTQYF.

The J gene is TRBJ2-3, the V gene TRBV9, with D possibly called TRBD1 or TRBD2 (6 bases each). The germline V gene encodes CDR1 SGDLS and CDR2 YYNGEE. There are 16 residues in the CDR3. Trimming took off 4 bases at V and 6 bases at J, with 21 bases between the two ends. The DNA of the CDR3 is TGTGCCAGCAGCCCTCAGACAGGAGGGGACGTGGATACGCAGTATTTT. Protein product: CASSPQTGGDVDTQYF.